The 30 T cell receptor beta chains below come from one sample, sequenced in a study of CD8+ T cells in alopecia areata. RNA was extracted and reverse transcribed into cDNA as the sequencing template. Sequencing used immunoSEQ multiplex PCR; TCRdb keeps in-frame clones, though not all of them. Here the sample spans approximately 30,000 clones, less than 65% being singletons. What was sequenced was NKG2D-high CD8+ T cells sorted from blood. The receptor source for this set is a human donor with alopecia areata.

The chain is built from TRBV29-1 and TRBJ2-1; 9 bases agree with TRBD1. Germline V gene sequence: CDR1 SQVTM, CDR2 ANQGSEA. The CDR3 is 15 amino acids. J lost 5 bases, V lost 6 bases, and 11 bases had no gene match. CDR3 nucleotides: TGCAGCGTACCCAAGGGACAGGGTCTTCACAATGAGCAGTTCTTC. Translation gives CSVPKGQGLHNEQFF.

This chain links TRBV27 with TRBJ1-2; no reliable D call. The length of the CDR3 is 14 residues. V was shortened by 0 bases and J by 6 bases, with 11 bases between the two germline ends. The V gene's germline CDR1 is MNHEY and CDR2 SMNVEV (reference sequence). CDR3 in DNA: TGTGCCAGCAGTTTATCAGGTTCGGGGAATGGCTACACCTTC. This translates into CASSLSGSGNGYTF.

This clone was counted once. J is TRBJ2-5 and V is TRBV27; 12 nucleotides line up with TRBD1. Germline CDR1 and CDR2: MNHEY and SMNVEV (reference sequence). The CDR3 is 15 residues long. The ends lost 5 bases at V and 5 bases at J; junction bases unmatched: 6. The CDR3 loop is CASSLGTGGLETQYF. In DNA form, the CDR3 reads TGTGCCAGCAGTCTCGGGACAGGGGGCTTGGAGACCCAGTACTTC.

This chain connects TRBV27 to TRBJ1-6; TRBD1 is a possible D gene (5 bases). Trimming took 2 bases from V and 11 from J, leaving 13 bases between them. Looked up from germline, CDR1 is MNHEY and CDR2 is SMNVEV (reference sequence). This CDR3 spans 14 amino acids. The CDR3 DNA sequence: TGTGCCAGCAGTTTAGTCGACCTGGGGGCACCCCTCCACTTT. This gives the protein CASSLVDLGAPLHF.

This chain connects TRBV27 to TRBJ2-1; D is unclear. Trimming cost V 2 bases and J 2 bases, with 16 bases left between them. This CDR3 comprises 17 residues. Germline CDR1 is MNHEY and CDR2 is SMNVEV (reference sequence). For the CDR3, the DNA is TGTGCCAGCAGTTTACGTACAAGTTTTAGCCCCTACAATGAGCAGTTCTTC. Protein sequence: CASSLRTSFSPYNEQFF.

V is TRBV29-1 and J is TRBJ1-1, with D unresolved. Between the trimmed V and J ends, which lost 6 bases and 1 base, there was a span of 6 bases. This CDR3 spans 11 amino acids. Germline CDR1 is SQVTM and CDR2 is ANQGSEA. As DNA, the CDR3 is TGCAGCGTATTCCGGAACACTGAAGCTTTCTTT. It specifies CSVFRNTEAFF.

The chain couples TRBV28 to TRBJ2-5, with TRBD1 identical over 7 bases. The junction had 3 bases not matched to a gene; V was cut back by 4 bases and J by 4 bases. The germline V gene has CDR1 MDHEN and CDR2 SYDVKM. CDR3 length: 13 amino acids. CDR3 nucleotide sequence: TGTGCCAGCAGTTCGACAGGGATAGAGACCCAGTACTTC. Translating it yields CASSSTGIETQYF.

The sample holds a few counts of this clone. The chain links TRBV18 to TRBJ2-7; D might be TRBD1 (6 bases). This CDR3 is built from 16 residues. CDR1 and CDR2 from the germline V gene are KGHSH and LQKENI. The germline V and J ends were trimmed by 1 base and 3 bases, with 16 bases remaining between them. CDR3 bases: TGTGCCAGCTCACCACAGACCACAGGGCCCTACTACGAGCAGTACTTC. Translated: CASSPQTTGPYYEQYF.

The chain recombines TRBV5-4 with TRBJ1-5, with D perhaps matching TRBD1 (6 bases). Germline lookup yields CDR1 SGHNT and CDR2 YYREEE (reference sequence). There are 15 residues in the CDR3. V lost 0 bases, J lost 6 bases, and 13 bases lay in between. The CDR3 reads CASSLVPGDLQPQHF. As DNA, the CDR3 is TGTGCCAGCAGCTTGGTCCCAGGGGATCTTCAGCCCCAGCATTTT. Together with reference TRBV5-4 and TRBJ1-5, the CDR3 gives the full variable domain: ETGVTQSPTHLIKTRGQQVTLRCSSQSGHNTVSWYQQALGQGPQFIFQYYREEENGRGNFPPRFSGLQFPNYSSELNVNALELDDSALYLCASSLVPGDLQPQHFGDGTRLSIL.

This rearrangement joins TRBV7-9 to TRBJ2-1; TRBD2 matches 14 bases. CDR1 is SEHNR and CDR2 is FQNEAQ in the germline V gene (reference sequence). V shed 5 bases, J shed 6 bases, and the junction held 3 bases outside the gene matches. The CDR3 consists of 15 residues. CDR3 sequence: CASSQTSGRVNEQFF. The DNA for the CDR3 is TGTGCCAGCAGCCAGACTAGCGGGAGGGTCAATGAGCAGTTCTTC.

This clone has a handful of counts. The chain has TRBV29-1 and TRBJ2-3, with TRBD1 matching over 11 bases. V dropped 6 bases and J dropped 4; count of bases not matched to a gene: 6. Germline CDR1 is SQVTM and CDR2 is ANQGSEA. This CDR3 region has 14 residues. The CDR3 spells CSVRTGGASDTQYF. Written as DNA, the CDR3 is TGCAGCGTGCGGACAGGGGGCGCTTCAGATACGCAGTATTTT.

The CDR3 region is CASSGSSYEQYF. As DNA, the CDR3 is TGTGCCAGCAGCGGAAGCTCCTACGAGCAGTACTTC. This chain uses TRBV2 with TRBJ2-7; no definite D call. The germline V gene encodes CDR1 SNHLY and CDR2 FYNNEI. V lost 6 bases, J lost 0 bases, and 6 bases lay in between. The CDR3 has 12 amino acids. Full variable domain (outside the CDR3, taken from reference TRBV2 and TRBJ2-7): EPEVTQTPSHQVTQMGQEVILRCVPISNHLYFYWYRQILGQKVEFLVSFYNNEISEKSEIFDDQFSVERPDGSNFTLKIRSTKLEDSAMYFCASSGSSYEQYFGPGTRLTVT.

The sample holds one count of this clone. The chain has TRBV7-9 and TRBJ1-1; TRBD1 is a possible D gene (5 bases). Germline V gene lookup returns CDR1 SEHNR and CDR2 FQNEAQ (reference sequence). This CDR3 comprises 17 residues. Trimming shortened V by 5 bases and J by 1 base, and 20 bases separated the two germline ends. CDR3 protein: CASSPRPSGGPNTEAFF. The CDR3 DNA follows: TGTGCCAGCAGCCCACGACCCAGCGGGGGACCGAACACTGAAGCTTTCTTT.

The CDR3 sequence: CAWSVEYNEQFF. DNA of the CDR3: TGTGCCTGGAGTGTAGAGTACAATGAGCAGTTCTTC. The J gene is TRBJ2-1, the V gene TRBV30; D gene unclear. Trimming shortened V by 0 bases and J by 4 bases, and 4 bases separated the two germline ends. CDR3 length: 12 residues. The germline V gene encodes CDR1 GTSNPN and CDR2 SVGIG (reference sequence).

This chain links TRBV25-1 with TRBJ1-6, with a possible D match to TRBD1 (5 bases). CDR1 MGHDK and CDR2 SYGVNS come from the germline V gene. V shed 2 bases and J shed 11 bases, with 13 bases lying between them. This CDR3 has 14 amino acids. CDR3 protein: CASSETGKGTPLHF. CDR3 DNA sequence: TGTGCCAGCAGTGAAACCGGGAAGGGGACACCCCTCCACTTT.

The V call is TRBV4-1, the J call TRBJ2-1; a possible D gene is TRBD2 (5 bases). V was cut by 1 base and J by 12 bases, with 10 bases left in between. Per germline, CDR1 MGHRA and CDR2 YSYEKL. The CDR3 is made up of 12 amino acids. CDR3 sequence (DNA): TGCGCCAGCAGCCAAGTTGGACTTGGGCAGTTCTTC. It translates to CASSQVGLGQFF.

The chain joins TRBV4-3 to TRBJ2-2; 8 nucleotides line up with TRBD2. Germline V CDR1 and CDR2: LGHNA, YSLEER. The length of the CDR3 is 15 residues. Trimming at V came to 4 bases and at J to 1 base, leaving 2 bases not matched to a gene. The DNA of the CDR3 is TGCGCCAGCAGCCTAGCGGGGAGGAACACCGGGGAGCTGTTTTTT. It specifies CASSLAGRNTGELFF.

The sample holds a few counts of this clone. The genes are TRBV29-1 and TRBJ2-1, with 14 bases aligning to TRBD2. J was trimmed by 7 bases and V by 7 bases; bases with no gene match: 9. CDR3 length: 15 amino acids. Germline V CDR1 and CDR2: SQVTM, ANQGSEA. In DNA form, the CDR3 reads TGCAGCGGAGACGGGACTAGCGGGAGCTGGAATGAGCAGTTCTTC. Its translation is CSGDGTSGSWNEQFF.

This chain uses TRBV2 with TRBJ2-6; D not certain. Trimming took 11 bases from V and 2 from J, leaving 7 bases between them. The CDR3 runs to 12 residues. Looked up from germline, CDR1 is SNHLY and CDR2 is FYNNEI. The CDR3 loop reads CAVGAGANVLTF. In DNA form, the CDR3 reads TGTGCCGTAGGAGCTGGGGCCAACGTCCTGACTTTC.

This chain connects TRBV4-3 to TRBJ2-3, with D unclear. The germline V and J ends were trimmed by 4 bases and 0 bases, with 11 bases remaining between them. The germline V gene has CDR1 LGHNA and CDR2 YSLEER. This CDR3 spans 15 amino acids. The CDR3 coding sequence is TGCGCCAGCAGCCGCCTCGTCACTAGCACAGATACGCAGTATTTT. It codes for CASSRLVTSTDTQYF.

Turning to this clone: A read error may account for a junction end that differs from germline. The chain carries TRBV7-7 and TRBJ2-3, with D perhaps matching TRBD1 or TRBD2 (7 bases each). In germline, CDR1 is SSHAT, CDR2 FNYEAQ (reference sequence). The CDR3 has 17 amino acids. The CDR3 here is CASSLKPAGTDTDTQYF. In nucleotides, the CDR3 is TGTGCTAGCAGCTTAAAGCCAGCGGGGACAGACACAGATACGCAGTATTTT.

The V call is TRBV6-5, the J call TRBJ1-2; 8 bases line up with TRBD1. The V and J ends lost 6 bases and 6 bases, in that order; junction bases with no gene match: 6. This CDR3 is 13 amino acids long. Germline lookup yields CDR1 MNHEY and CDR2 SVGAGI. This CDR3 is CASSSDRGDGYTF. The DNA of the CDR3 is TGTGCCAGCAGCTCCGACAGGGGAGATGGCTACACCTTC.

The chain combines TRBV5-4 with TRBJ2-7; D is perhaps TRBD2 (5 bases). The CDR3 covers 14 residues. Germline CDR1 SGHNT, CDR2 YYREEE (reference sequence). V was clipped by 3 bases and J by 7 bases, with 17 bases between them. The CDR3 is CASSSGLSVGEQYF. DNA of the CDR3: TGTGCCAGCAGCTCGGGATTGTCCGTGGGGGAGCAGTACTTC.

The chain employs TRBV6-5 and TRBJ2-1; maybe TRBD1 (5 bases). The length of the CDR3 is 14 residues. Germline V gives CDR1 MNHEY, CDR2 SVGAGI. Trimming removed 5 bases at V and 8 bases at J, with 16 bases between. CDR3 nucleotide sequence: TGTGCCAGCAGTCCCAAGTGGGGCCCGGATGAGCAGTTCTTC. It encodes CASSPKWGPDEQFF.

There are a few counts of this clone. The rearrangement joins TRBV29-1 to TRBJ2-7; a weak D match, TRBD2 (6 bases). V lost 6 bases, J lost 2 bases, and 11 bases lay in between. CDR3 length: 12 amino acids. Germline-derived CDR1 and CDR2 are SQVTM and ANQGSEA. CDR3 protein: CSVPGTPYEQYF. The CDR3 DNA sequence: TGCAGCGTCCCCGGGACTCCCTACGAGCAGTACTTC.

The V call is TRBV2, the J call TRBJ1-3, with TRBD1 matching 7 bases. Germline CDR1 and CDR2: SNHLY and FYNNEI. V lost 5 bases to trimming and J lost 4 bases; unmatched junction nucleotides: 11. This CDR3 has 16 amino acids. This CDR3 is CASSQTGSEGGNTIYF. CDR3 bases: TGTGCCAGCAGTCAGACAGGGTCCGAGGGCGGAAACACCATATATTTT.

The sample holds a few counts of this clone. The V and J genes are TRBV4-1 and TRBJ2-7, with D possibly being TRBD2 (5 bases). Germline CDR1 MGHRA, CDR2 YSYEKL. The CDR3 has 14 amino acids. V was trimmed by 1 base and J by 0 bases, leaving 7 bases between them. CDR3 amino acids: CASSQGAVSYEQYF. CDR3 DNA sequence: TGCGCCAGCAGCCAAGGAGCGGTCTCCTACGAGCAGTACTTC.

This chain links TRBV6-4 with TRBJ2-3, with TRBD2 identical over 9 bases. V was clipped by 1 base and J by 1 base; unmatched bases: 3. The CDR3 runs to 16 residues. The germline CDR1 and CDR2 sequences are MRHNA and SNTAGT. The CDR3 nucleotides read TGTGCCAGCAGTGACTTTGCGGGGGGGCGCACAGATACGCAGTATTTT. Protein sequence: CASSDFAGGRTDTQYF.

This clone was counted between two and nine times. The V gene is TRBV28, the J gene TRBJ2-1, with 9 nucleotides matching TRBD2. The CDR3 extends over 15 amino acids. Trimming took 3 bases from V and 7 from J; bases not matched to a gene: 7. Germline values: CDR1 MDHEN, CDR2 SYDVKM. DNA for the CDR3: TGTGCCAGCAGTTTGGTAGCGGGGGCGGGAAATGAGCAGTTCTTC. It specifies CASSLVAGAGNEQFF.

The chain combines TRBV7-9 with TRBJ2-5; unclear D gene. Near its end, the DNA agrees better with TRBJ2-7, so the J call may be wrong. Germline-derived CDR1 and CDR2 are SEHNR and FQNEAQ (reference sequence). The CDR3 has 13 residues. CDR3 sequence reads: CASSLAGTYEQYF. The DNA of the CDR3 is TGTGCCAGCAGCTTAGCAGGGACCTACGAGCAGTACTTC.